The source of this T cell receptor (beta chain) is a study of CD4 T cells in relation to SARS-CoV-2 and coronaviruses. Study details: After roughly eleven days of antigen culture, PBMC TCR beta CDR3s were sequenced.

Generated by immunoSEQ multiplex PCR, the TCRdb table keeps only in-frame clones and is missing some. The table has 26,000 or so clones, more than 75% seen once. The unexposed donors gave CD4+ T cells in about 2010-2019, prior to COVID-19. CD4+ T cells were isolated from the cells after nine to eleven days of culture. Unexposed-donor CD4+ T cells were probed with SARS-CoV-2 S/N and four cold-coronavirus spikes, cells permitting. Study-level results: The cross-reactivity analysis covered only spike protein, not other viral proteins. Approximately 65% of donors had memory CD4+ clonotypes crossrecognizing SARS-CoV-2 and common cold coronavirus spike.

Germline V gene lookup returns CDR1 SNHLY and CDR2 FYNNEI. This CDR3 spans 14 amino acids. Germline trimming cut 6 bases from V and 3 bases from J; bases unmatched to any gene: 6. Turning to this clone: Its specificity is unknown.

The origin of this receptor is a human donor in good health. Sequenced: CD4+ T cells from PBMCs, cultured in vitro. V and J are TRBV2 and TRBJ1-1; 8 nucleotides line up with TRBD1. CDR3 in amino acids: CASSPRGLDTEAFF. In DNA form, the CDR3 reads TGTGCCAGCAGCCCCAGGGGGCTGGACACTGAAGCTTTCTTT.